A single sample gave rise to the 8 T cell receptor beta chains below, sequenced in a study of T cell responses to AZD1222 COVID-19 vaccine. The data were produced by immunoSEQ multiplex PCR, yet TCRdb's version contains in-frame clones alone and is incomplete. The sample contains about 130,000 clones, roughly 91% of which appear only once. Source: peripheral blood, taken on day 0 of AZD1222 vaccination. The origin of the receptors is an adult in good health.

The chain recombines TRBV29-1 with TRBJ1-2; weak D call: TRBD1 (6 bases). Trimming removed 2 bases from V and 4 bases from J, with 20 bases in between. There are 16 residues in the CDR3. Germline loops: CDR1 SQVTM, CDR2 ANQGSEA. In nucleotides, the CDR3 is TGCAGCGTTGAAACCCCTAGTACAGGGATGCCCTATGGCTACACCTTC. Residues: CSVETPSTGMPYGYTF. The entire variable domain, with the rest obtained from reference TRBV29-1 and TRBJ1-2, is as follows: SAVISQKPSRDICQRGTSLTIQCQVDSQVTMMFWYRQQPGQSLTLIATANQGSEATYESGFVIDKFPISRPNLTFSTLTVSNMSPEDSSIYLCSVETPSTGMPYGYTFGSGTRLTVV.

The CDR3 sequence: CASNLERVGGELFF. As DNA, the CDR3 is TGTGCCAGTAATCTCGAGAGGGTTGGCGGGGAGCTGTTTTTT. The chain uses TRBV19 and TRBJ2-2; maybe TRBD2 (5 bases). Germline CDR1 reads LNHDA; CDR2 reads SQIVND (reference sequence). The CDR3 extends over 14 amino acids. The V end lost 7 bases, the J end lost 7 bases, and 16 bases lay between the germline ends.

The rearrangement links TRBV5-4 to TRBJ2-1; 7 nucleotides line up with TRBD2. This CDR3 spans 14 amino acids. Trimming took 3 bases from V and 12 from J; bases not matched to a gene: 12. CDR1 is SGHNT, CDR2 YYREEE, per germline (reference sequence). CDR3 protein: CASSSPSGGSRQFF. CDR3 coding DNA: TGTGCCAGCAGCTCGCCTTCTGGCGGGAGTAGGCAGTTCTTC.

The chain recombines TRBV19 with TRBJ2-7; weak D call: TRBD1 (6 bases). Trimming cost V 2 bases and J 6 bases, with 17 bases left between them. The CDR3 consists of 15 residues. The V gene's germline CDR1 is LNHDA and CDR2 SQIVND (reference sequence). The CDR3 nucleotides are TGTGCCAGTAGTATACAGGGGATATCTACGGGCGAGCAGTACTTC. Its protein product is CASSIQGISTGEQYF. Variable domain in full (rest from reference TRBV19 and TRBJ2-7): DGGITQSPKYLFRKEGQNVTLSCEQNLNHDAMYWYRQDPGQGLRLIYYSQIVNDFQKGDIAEGYSVSREKKESFPLTVTSAQKNPTAFYLCASSIQGISTGEQYFGPGTRLTVT.

This chain connects TRBV13 to TRBJ1-4, with D hard to call. CDR1 is PRHDT, CDR2 FYEKMQ, per germline (reference sequence). The ends were cut back, 1 base at V and 5 bases at J, with 2 bases in the middle. CDR3 length equals 12 residues. The CDR3 DNA sequence: TGTGCCAGCAGCTTAGTGAATGAAAAACTGTTTTTT. It encodes CASSLVNEKLFF.

This chain joins TRBV18 and TRBJ2-5, with D unclear. This CDR3 has 13 amino acids. Between the trimmed V and J ends, which lost 4 bases and 4 bases, there was a span of 10 bases. Germline lookup yields CDR1 KGHSH and CDR2 LQKENI. CDR3 residues: CASSRLAGETQYF. CDR3 DNA: TGTGCCAGCTCACGGCTCGCAGGAGAGACCCAGTACTTC.

The J gene is TRBJ1-5, the V gene TRBV28; a weak D match, TRBD1 (6 bases). The CDR3 runs 12 residues. V was cut by 8 bases and J by 3 bases, with 8 bases left in between. Germline CDR1 and CDR2: MDHEN and SYDVKM. As DNA, the CDR3 is TGTGCCAGCCGGACAGACAATCAGCCCCAGCATTTT. It translates to CASRTDNQPQHF.

The chain couples TRBV19 to TRBJ1-1; tentatively, D is TRBD1 (6 bases). Germline-derived CDR1 and CDR2 are LNHDA and SQIVND (reference sequence). Trimming shortened V by 2 bases and J by 3 bases, and 16 bases separated the two germline ends. This CDR3 is 16 amino acids long. The CDR3 sequence: CASSISGGLLDTEAFF. In DNA, the CDR3 is TGTGCCAGTAGTATATCTGGGGGCCTTTTAGACACTGAAGCTTTCTTT.